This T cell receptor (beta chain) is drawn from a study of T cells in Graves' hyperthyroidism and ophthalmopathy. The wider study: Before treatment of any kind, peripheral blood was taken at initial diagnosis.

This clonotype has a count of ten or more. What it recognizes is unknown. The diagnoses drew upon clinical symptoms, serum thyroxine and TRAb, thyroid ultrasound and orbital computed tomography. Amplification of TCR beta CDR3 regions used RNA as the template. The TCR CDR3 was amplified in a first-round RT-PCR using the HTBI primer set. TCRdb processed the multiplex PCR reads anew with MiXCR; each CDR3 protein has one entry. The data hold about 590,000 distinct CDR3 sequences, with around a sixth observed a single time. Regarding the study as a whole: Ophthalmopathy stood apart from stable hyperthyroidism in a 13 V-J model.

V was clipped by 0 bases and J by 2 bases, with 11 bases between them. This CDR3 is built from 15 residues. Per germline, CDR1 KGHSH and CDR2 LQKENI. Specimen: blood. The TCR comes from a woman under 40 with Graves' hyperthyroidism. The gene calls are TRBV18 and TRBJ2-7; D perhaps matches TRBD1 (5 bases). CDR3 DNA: TGTGCCAGCTCACCACCGCCAGGGCCAACCTACGAGCAGTACTTC. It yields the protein CASSPPPGPTYEQYF.